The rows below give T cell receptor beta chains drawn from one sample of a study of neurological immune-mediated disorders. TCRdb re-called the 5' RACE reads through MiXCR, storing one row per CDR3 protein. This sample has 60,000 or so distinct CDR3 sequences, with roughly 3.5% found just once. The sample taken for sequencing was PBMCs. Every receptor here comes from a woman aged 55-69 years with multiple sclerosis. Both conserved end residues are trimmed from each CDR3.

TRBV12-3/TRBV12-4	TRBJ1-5	ASSLMGGGMTNQPQH
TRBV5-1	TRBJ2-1	ASSSTGSADEQF
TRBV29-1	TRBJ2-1	SVGRREIGNEQF
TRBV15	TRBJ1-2	ATSRGLGTANYGYT
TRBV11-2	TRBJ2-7	ASSSVQGSYEQY
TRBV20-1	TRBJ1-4	SALRQSGEKLF
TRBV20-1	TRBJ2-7	SAINLTGFAYEQY
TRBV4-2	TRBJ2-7	ASSQDLTAIYEQY
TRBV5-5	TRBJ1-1	ASSLALGQGYTEAF
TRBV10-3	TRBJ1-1	AISELDGGTPEAF
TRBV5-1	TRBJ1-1	ASSRTGEVDTEAF
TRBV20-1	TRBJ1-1	SARDRVNTEAF
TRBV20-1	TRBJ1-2	SARGRVFGYT
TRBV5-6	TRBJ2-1	ASSLRRFERSYNEQF
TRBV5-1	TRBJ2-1	ASSLSGIYNEQF
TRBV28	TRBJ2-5	ASKPWGRYQETQY
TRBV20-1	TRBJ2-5	SAGETGPGATQY
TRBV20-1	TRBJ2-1	SASPGGLNEQF
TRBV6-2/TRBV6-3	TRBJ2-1	ASSGTRWDEQF
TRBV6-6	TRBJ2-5	ASTLAGLETQY
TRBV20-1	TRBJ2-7	SAIPDPAPYEQY
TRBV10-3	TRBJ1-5	AISETTGASNQPQH
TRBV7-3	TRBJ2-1	ASSLVLADGNEQF
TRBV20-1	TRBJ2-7	SASGQGEAEQY
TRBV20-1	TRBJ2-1	SARSGWTSGNEQF
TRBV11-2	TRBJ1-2	ASSGPGRNYGYT
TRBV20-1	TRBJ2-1	SASMGNEQF
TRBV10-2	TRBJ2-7	ASSESKGIYEQY
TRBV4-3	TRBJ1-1	ASSHFTQGGGTEAF
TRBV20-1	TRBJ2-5	SATKKTTPGTTWETQY
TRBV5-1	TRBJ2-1	ASSLGVAGAYNEQF
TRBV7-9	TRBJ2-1	ASSLGKYEQF
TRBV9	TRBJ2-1	ASSGASRSYNEQF
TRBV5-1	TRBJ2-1	ASRLAGGPGNEQF
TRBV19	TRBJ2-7	ASSIEPPGLAGGRYEQY
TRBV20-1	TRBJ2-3	SARVASGRGVDTQY
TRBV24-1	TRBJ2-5	ATSERRTPETQY
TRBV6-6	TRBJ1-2	ASSYRAVGLENYGYT
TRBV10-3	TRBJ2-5	AISDGPRGETQY
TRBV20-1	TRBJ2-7	SAFRGGQFSYEQY